This TCR beta chain was found in a study of siplizumab effects on memory and regulatory T cells. V was clipped by 0 bases and J by 7 bases, with 7 bases between them. CDR1 is SGHRS, CDR2 YFSETQ, per germline. The CDR3 totals 13 residues. The method was immunoSEQ multiplex PCR; TCRdb's version includes in-frame clones alone and lacks a portion of them. The table has roughly 93,000 clones, just under 95% seen once. This clonotype originated in a human donor in good health. Sequenced: non-Treg CD4+ T cells sorted from blood. This rearrangement joins TRBV5-1 to TRBJ1-4; D gene unclear. CDR3 nucleotide sequence: TGCGCCAGCAGCTTGGATTTAGGTGAAAAACTGTTTTTT. Translating gives CASSLDLGEKLFF.